What follows is one TCR beta chain and its context. Its antigen is as yet unknown. The CDR3 consists of 15 residues. Germline assignment: CDR1 LNHNV and CDR2 YYDKDF (reference sequence). Unmatched junction bases numbered 11, after V lost 4 bases and J lost 9 bases. These data belong to a study of cytomegalovirus exposure and HLA in healthy donors. General study results and limits: Per a prior analysis, the majority of TCR beta V segments were productive roughly 87% or roughly 30% of the time. Accounts indicate the classifier identified cytomegalovirus status with strong specificity and sensitivity.

A multiplex PCR was run with 60 Vbeta primers and 13 Jbeta primers. Repertoires were generated with immunoSEQ multiplex PCR, while TCRdb's copy carries only in-frame clones and drops some. This table lists 200,000 or so clones. V gene TRBV15 combines with J gene TRBJ2-1, with 8 positions matching TRBD2. Sequencing was carried out using PBMCs. The TCR comes from a girl aged 2 to 9 in good health and CMV-seropositive. The CDR3 DNA sequence: TGTGCCACCAGCATCCTTAGCGGGATCGGGGGTGAGCAGTTCTTC. Translated: CATSILSGIGGEQFF.